This is a list of T cell receptor beta chains from one sample in a study of CD8+ T cells in alopecia areata. Using immunoSEQ multiplex PCR, the repertoire was profiled, and TCRdb retains in-frame clones only, with some absent. The data contain some 220,000 clones, approximately 57% of them singletons. The sample consisted of CD4+ T cells sorted from blood, taken at week 4, from a patient treated with tofacitinib. These receptor sequences come from a human donor with alopecia areata. Each CDR3 is given with its conserved first and last residue. The D gene is left open where the match is weak. Not all rows give a size; the values are once, few, many and, for expanded clones, a class.

size,D,J,V,DNA,CDR3
NA,TRBD1,TRBJ1-1,TRBV9,TGTGCCAGCAGCGTCCAGGGACAGTTGAACACTGAAGCTTTCTTT,CASSVQGQLNTEAFF
few,TRBD1,TRBJ1-2,TRBV6-5,TGTGCCAGTACCGGGACAGGGGGCGGAATCGGCTACACCTTC,CASTGTGGGIGYTF
NA,NA,TRBJ2-4,TRBV4-3,TGCGCCAGCAGCCAAGAGGAGGGGACCTCAAACATTCAGTACTTC,CASSQEEGTSNIQYF
NA,NA,TRBJ1-6,TRBV5-1,TGCGCCAGCAGGATTGGGAATGTGGGGGAATGGAGTTCACCCCTCCACTTT,CASRIGNVGEWSSPLHF
few,NA,TRBJ1-1,TRBV18,TGTGCCAGCTCATCGGACAGAAAGAACACTGAAGCTTTCTTT,CASSSDRKNTEAFF
NA,NA,TRBJ2-7,TRBV29-1,TGCAGCGTCCGAGGGACGTACGAGCAGTACTTC,CSVRGTYEQYF
NA,NA,TRBJ1-5,TRBV30,TGTGCCTGGAGCCTAACATCGGGGGGGAATCAGCCCCAGCATTTT,CAWSLTSGGNQPQHF
few,NA,TRBJ2-7,TRBV9,TGTGCCAGCAGCGGGGAGGGACAGTACGGCAACGAGCAGTACTTC,CASSGEGQYGNEQYF
NA,NA,TRBJ2-3,TRBV2,TGTGCCAGCAGTGAAGGGGGCGGGCTTCGCACAGATACGCAGTATTTT,CASSEGGGLRTDTQYF
NA,TRBD2,TRBJ2-5,TRBV29-1,TGCAGCGTGGCAGCGGGGGGATTCCAAGAGACCCAGTACTTC,CSVAAGGFQETQYF
NA,TRBD1,TRBJ2-3,TRBV7-2,TGTGCCAGTAGGGGACAGGGATACACAGATACGCAGTATTTT,CASRGQGYTDTQYF
few,NA,TRBJ1-1,TRBV18,TGTGCCAGCTCACAGCAAGTGGACACTGAAGCTTTCTTT,CASSQQVDTEAFF
NA,NA,TRBJ2-4,TRBV4-3,TGCGCCAGCAGCCAAGATGGAGGGAGCTCAAACATTCAGTACTTC,CASSQDGGSSNIQYF
NA,TRBD2,TRBJ2-1,TRBV27,TGTGCCAGCAGTTTAACCAGCGGGGCTCCCTACAATGAGCAGTTCTTC,CASSLTSGAPYNEQFF
NA,NA,TRBJ2-1,TRBV5-1,TGCGCCAGCAGCCCGCGGACCGACAATGAGCAGTTCTTC,CASSPRTDNEQFF
NA,TRBD1,TRBJ1-2,TRBV29-1,TGCAGCGTCTTCGGAACCGGGACAGGGGCGGGGTATGGCTACACCTTC,CSVFGTGTGAGYGYTF
few,NA,TRBJ1-2,TRBV6-5,TGTGCCAGCAGCCCGCCGGGACAAAACTATGGCTACACCTTC,CASSPPGQNYGYTF
NA,NA,TRBJ2-1,TRBV30,TGTGCCTGGAGGAACCTCCAGCCGGTCAGTAATGAGCAGTTCTTC,CAWRNLQPVSNEQFF
NA,NA,TRBJ1-2,TRBV27,TGTGCCAGCAGTCTCTCCGGGGGAGGGGTCTATGGCTACACCTTC,CASSLSGGGVYGYTF
few,TRBD1,TRBJ2-7,TRBV29-1,TGCAGCGTTCTAGGACAGGGGGGCCAAATCTACGAGCAGTACTTC,CSVLGQGGQIYEQYF
NA,NA,TRBJ2-3,TRBV7-2,TGTGCCAGCAGCCCCCAGACCACAGATACGCAGTATTTT,CASSPQTTDTQYF
NA,TRBD1,TRBJ2-3,TRBV13,TGTGCCAGCAGCGCTCACAGGGGGCAGGATACGCAGTATTTT,CASSAHRGQDTQYF
NA,NA,TRBJ2-1,TRBV30,TGTGCCTGGTCGGCTAGCGTCAATGAGCAGTTCTTC,CAWSASVNEQFF
NA,NA,TRBJ1-2,TRBV29-1,TGCAGCGTTGAGGTCGGTAACTATGGCTACACCTTC,CSVEVGNYGYTF
NA,NA,TRBJ1-1,TRBV6-6,TGTGCCACCTACCCTACAGGGAATACTGAAGCTTTCTTT,CATYPTGNTEAFF
once,NA,TRBJ1-5,TRBV6-6,NA,CASSYSNLERDQPQHF
NA,NA,TRBJ2-3,TRBV6-5,TGTGCCAGCAGGGGGGCCTTAACAGATACGCAGTATTTT,CASRGALTDTQYF
few,NA,TRBJ2-5,TRBV5-6,TGTGCCAGCAGCTTGGTGGGCAGGGAAGAGACCCAGTACTTC,CASSLVGREETQYF
few,TRBD2,TRBJ2-2,TRBV7-7,TGTGCCAGCAGCCCTCGGACTAGCGGGGGATCGAACACCGGGGAGCTGTTTTTT,CASSPRTSGGSNTGELFF
NA,NA,TRBJ2-6,TRBV19,TGTGCCAGTAGTCCGGGACAAAGATCTGGGGCCAACGTCCTGACTTTC,CASSPGQRSGANVLTF
NA,NA,TRBJ2-3,TRBV27,TGTGCCAGCAGTTTACGGGAACGGAGCACAGATACGCAGTATTTT,CASSLRERSTDTQYF
NA,TRBD1,TRBJ2-7,TRBV7-7,TGTGCCAGCAGCAAAAATCCGGGACAGGGTCACGAGCAGTACTTC,CASSKNPGQGHEQYF
few,TRBD2,TRBJ2-7,TRBV7-2,TGTGCCAGCAGCTTGGCGGGGGGAGCTTCCTACGAGCAGTACTTC,CASSLAGGASYEQYF
NA,NA,TRBJ2-1,TRBV27,TGTGCCAGCAGGCCCCTTAGGGAAGTAAACTCCTACAATGAGCAGTTCTTC,CASRPLREVNSYNEQFF
NA,NA,TRBJ1-1,TRBV4-2,TGTGCCAGCAGCCAAGATCCTGTTGAGGCTGAAGCTTTCTTT,CASSQDPVEAEAFF
few,NA,TRBJ1-2,TRBV27,TGTGCCAGCAGTTTATCGGGGGGCAGGGGACGTGGCTACACCTTC,CASSLSGGRGRGYTF
NA,NA,TRBJ2-7,TRBV7-2,TGTGCCAGCAGCTTATACATGGGGGCAGTTGGCGAGCAGTACTTC,CASSLYMGAVGEQYF